The rows below give T cell receptor beta chains drawn from one sample of a study of cytomegalovirus exposure and HLA in healthy donors. This table comes from immunoSEQ multiplex PCR, and its TCRdb copy is limited to in-frame clones, with some not included. Here the sample table reports 45,000 to 70,000 clones. Sequencing was performed on PBMCs. The receptors shown here come from a young woman in good health and CMV-seropositive. The CDR3 runs from the conserved cysteine through the conserved F or W. Each record gives: D gene, V gene, J gene, CDR3 DNA, CDR3 protein. The D gene is left open where the match is weak.

TRBD2,TRBV4-1,TRBJ2-1,TGCGCCAGCAGCTGGCATAGCGGGACCAACTACAATGAGCAGTTCTTC,CASSWHSGTNYNEQFF
TRBD1,TRBV6-1,TRBJ1-2,TGTGCCAGCAGTGCGGGACAGGGAGGCTATGGCTACACCTTC,CASSAGQGGYGYTF
-,TRBV30,TRBJ1-3,TGTGCCTGGAGGGTAGGAGGGGGAAACACCATATATTTT,CAWRVGGGNTIYF
-,TRBV5-4,TRBJ2-3,TGTGCCAGCAGCCTACAGGGTGCGACAGATACGCAGTATTTT,CASSLQGATDTQYF
-,TRBV27,TRBJ1-2,TGTGCCAGCACCCCCGGGACAACTAATTCGAGGGGCTACACCTTC,CASTPGTTNSRGYTF
-,TRBV18,TRBJ1-1,TGTGCCAGCTCACCACGAGGGGGGGGGATCACTGAAGCTTTCTTT,CASSPRGGGITEAFF
TRBD2,TRBV7-3,TRBJ2-7,TGTGCCAGCAGCTTAGTTGGGGGTACTAGCGGGAGCGGCGAGCAGTACTTC,CASSLVGGTSGSGEQYF
-,TRBV30,TRBJ2-5,TGTGCCTGGAGCCGACGTAGCTCGGAGACCCAGTACTTC,CAWSRRSSETQYF
TRBD1,TRBV4-1,TRBJ1-2,TGCGCCAGCAGGGCTACAGGGGGCTGGGACTATGGCTACACCTTC,CASRATGGWDYGYTF
TRBD1,TRBV2,TRBJ2-7,TGTGCCAGCAGAACCGGGACAGGGGGCAATCACGAGCAGTACTTC,CASRTGTGGNHEQYF
TRBD2,TRBV18,TRBJ2-1,TGTGCCAGCTCACCACCGCTACTAGCGGGGGGTTACAATGAGCAGTTCTTC,CASSPPLLAGGYNEQFF
-,TRBV28,TRBJ2-7,TGTGCCAGCAGTTCCTTGGACAGAGTCTACGAGCAGTACTTC,CASSSLDRVYEQYF
-,TRBV9,TRBJ2-2,TGTGCCAGCAGCGCCGTCGGGATCGGGGAGCTGTTTTTT,CASSAVGIGELFF
-,TRBV7-8,TRBJ1-2,TGTGCCAGCAGCTTATCCGGTCCGAGTGGCTACACCTTC,CASSLSGPSGYTF
-,TRBV4-2,TRBJ2-1,TGTGCCAGCAGCCAAGTGGGACACCCAAGAGACAATGAGCAGTTCTTC,CASSQVGHPRDNEQFF
-,TRBV5-4,TRBJ2-3,TGTGCCAGCAGCTTGGGAGGAAGCACAGATACGCAGTATTTT,CASSLGGSTDTQYF
TRBD1,TRBV9,TRBJ1-1,TGTGCCAGCAGCGTGGGCGGGACAGCGTCAATTACTGAAGCTTTCTTT,CASSVGGTASITEAFF
TRBD2,TRBV9,TRBJ2-7,TGTGCCAGCAACCCGGGGACTAGCGGGAACGAGCAGTACTTC,CASNPGTSGNEQYF
-,TRBV30,TRBJ2-7,TGTGCTCAAATCAAGGAGGGAGTGGGAGAGCAGTACTTC,CAQIKEGVGEQYF
TRBD1,TRBV5-1,TRBJ1-1,TGCGCCAGCACTTCCCAACCGGGACAGGGGAACACTGAAGCTTTCTTT,CASTSQPGQGNTEAFF
TRBD2,TRBV18,TRBJ2-2,TGTGCCAGCTCACCTCTTAAAACTAGCGCTAACACCGGGGAGCTGTTTTTT,CASSPLKTSANTGELFF
TRBD1,TRBV2,TRBJ1-3,TGTGCCATCGACCCGGGACAGGATGGAAACACCATATATTTT,CAIDPGQDGNTIYF
-,TRBV6-5,TRBJ2-7,TGTGCCAGCAGTAGAGGGACAACGACCTACGAGCAGTACTTC,CASSRGTTTYEQYF
-,TRBV6-1,TRBJ1-2,TGTGCCAGCAGGCAAGGGAGGGACTATGGCTACACCTTC,CASRQGRDYGYTF
-,TRBV6-5,TRBJ1-2,TGTGCCAGCAGTTATAGGGGAGGCTATGGCTACACCTTC,CASSYRGGYGYTF
TRBD2,TRBV7-7,TRBJ2-7,TGTGCTAGCAGCTCGCCCGGGACTAGCGGGTTTAGCTCCTACGAGCAGTACTTC,CASSSPGTSGFSSYEQYF
TRBD1,TRBV11-2,TRBJ2-2,TGTGCCAGCAGTCCCGGACAGGGGCGACACACCGGGGAGCTGTTTTTT,CASSPGQGRHTGELFF
TRBD1,TRBV5-1,TRBJ2-7,TGCGCCAGCAGCTCGGGGACAGGGTCGGGCTACGAGCAGTACTTC,CASSSGTGSGYEQYF
TRBD2,TRBV18,TRBJ2-5,TGTGCCAGCTCACCACGGACTAGCGGACAAGAGACCCAGTACTTC,CASSPRTSGQETQYF
TRBD1,TRBV7-2,TRBJ1-2,TGTGCCAGCAGCCACAGGGGTGACGACTATGGCTACACCTTC,CASSHRGDDYGYTF
TRBD2,TRBV5-1,TRBJ2-7,TGCGCCAGCAGCCCGACTAGCGGTAATGCCTACGAGCAGTACTTC,CASSPTSGNAYEQYF
-,TRBV18,TRBJ1-1,TGTGCCAGCTCACCACACCGGGAATTGAACACTGAAGCTTTCTTT,CASSPHRELNTEAFF
TRBD2,TRBV4-2,TRBJ2-1,TGTGCCAGCAGCCAAGAATCCGAGCGGGAGGAGGGGAATGAGCAGTTCTTC,CASSQESEREEGNEQFF
-,TRBV10-3,TRBJ2-7,TGTGCCGTTTCGGTTCCTACTGAATACGAGCAGTACTTC,CAVSVPTEYEQYF
-,TRBV27,TRBJ1-6,TGTGCCAGCAGTTTTACCTCCGGACAGATCAATTCACCCCTCCACTTT,CASSFTSGQINSPLHF
TRBD1,TRBV4-2,TRBJ2-1,TGTGCCAGCAGCCCCTGGGACAGCAGCTCCTACAATGAGCAGTTCTTC,CASSPWDSSSYNEQFF
TRBD2,TRBV4-1,TRBJ2-1,TGCGCCAGCAGCCAGCCGGGACTAGCGGGAGCCAATGAGCAGTTCTTC,CASSQPGLAGANEQFF
-,TRBV28,TRBJ1-5,TGTGCCAGCTCGCAAGCTCTACAGCCCCAGCATTTT,CASSQALQPQHF
TRBD1,TRBV29-1,TRBJ1-4,TGCAGCGTTGGACAGGGGGAAAAACTGTTTTTT,CSVGQGEKLFF
-,TRBV4-2,TRBJ2-1,TGTGCCAGCAGCCAAGGGCCGGAGGACAATGAGCAGTTCTTC,CASSQGPEDNEQFF
-,TRBV5-6,TRBJ2-1,TGTGCCAGCAGCTCTGGCGGGCTAGCAGCCGCAAGGGAGCAGTTCTTC,CASSSGGLAAAREQFF
TRBD1,TRBV5-1,TRBJ2-5,TGCGCCAGCAGCTTGGCTTCGATACAGGGGGCGGGAGAGACCCAGTACTTC,CASSLASIQGAGETQYF
TRBD2,TRBV14,TRBJ2-3,TGTGCCAGCAGCTCTCTAGCGGGAGATACAGATACGCAGTATTTT,CASSSLAGDTDTQYF
-,TRBV6-6,TRBJ1-5,TGTGCCAGCAGTTCTGGCTATCAGCCCCAGCATTTT,CASSSGYQPQHF
-,TRBV5-5,TRBJ1-1,TGTGCCAGCAGCTTGGGATTTTGGCGGGGAAGCACTGAAGCTTTCTTT,CASSLGFWRGSTEAFF
-,TRBV5-1,TRBJ1-2,TGCGCCAGCAGCTTGGAGCGGGCCTACTATGGCTACACCTTC,CASSLERAYYGYTF
TRBD1,TRBV11-2,TRBJ1-5,TGTGCCAGCAGCCTAGGACAGGGAAGACAGCCCCAGCATTTT,CASSLGQGRQPQHF
TRBD2,TRBV6-5,TRBJ2-2,TGTGCCAGCAGAACCCTAGCGGACACCGGGGAGCTGTTTTTT,CASRTLADTGELFF
-,TRBV7-3,TRBJ2-1,TGTGCCAGCAGCTCCCGACTAGGCGACGACAATGAGCAGTTCTTC,CASSSRLGDDNEQFF
TRBD1,TRBV10-3,TRBJ2-7,TGTGCCATCAGGGAGACAGGGAGCTCCTACGAGCAGTACTTC,CAIRETGSSYEQYF
-,TRBV19,TRBJ2-5,TGTGCCAGTAGTACACAGGAAGAGACCCAGTACTTC,CASSTQEETQYF
-,TRBV18,TRBJ2-7,TGTGCCAGCTCCCCGAGCTCCTACGAGCAGTACTTC,CASSPSSYEQYF
-,TRBV7-2,TRBJ1-5,TGTGCCAGCAGCTTTTTATACAATCAGCCCCAGCATTTT,CASSFLYNQPQHF
TRBD1,TRBV29-1,TRBJ1-4,TGCAGCGCCCGGGACAGGGATGAAAAACTGTTTTTT,CSARDRDEKLFF
-,TRBV18,TRBJ2-1,TGTGCCAGCTCACCACCGGTCGGCCAGGGGGGAGGCAATGAGCAGTTCTTC,CASSPPVGQGGGNEQFF
-,TRBV5-6,TRBJ1-4,TGTGCCAGCAGCACCCGACAGTCGTGGACTAATGAAAAACTGTTTTTT,CASSTRQSWTNEKLFF
-,TRBV7-9,TRBJ1-1,TGTGCCAGCAGCCCGAAAGGGACTCGGTCCACTGAAGCTTTCTTT,CASSPKGTRSTEAFF